This T cell receptor (beta chain) was recorded in a study of beta chain features in type 1 diabetes. Study in general: Sorted cells from all samples, numbering 100 million to 120 million, were examined.

Notes on the study in general: The VDJ junctions of type 1 diabetes patients carried fewer insertions and more deletions. Type 1 diabetes patients had TCRB CDR3s that were shorter (moderately but significantly so) in all four CD4+ subsets.

Since all of the isolated RNA was reverse transcribed, expressed TCRB transcripts were what got sequenced. Some 3.4 million reads were obtained on average from naive, central memory and regulatory T cell samples. Profiled with immunoSEQ multiplex PCR; TCRdb holds only in-frame clones, not every one. The table includes a few hundred thousand clones, around 10% detected once. In this sample, this clone turned up a few times. The antigen is unknown. V lost 3 bases to trimming and J lost 0 bases, with 10 bases between them. The length of the CDR3 is 15 residues. Germline V gives CDR1 SGHAT, CDR2 FQNNGV. The rearrangement links TRBV11-2 to TRBJ2-3; D is undetermined. The sequence derives from a young man with type 1 diabetes. The sample comprised central memory CD4+ T cells from blood. This CDR3 reads CASSLFPASTDTQYF. In DNA, the CDR3 is TGTGCCAGCAGCTTGTTCCCGGCCAGCACAGATACGCAGTATTTT.